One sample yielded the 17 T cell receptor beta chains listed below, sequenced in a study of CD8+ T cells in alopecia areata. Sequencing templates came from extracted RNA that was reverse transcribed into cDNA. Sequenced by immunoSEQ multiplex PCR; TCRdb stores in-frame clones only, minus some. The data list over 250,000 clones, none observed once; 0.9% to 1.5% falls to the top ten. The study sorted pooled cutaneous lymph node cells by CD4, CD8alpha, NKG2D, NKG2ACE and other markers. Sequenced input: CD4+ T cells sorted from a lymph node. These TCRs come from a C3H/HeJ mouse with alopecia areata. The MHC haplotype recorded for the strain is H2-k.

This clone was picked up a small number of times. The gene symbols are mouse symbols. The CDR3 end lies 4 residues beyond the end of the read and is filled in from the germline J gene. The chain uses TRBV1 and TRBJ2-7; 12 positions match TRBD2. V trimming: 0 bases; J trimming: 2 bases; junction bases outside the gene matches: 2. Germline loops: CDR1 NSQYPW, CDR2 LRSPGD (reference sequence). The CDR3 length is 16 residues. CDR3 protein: CTCSAEGTGGPYEQYF. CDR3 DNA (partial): TGCACCTGCAGTGCAGAAGGGACTGGGGGGCCCTAT.

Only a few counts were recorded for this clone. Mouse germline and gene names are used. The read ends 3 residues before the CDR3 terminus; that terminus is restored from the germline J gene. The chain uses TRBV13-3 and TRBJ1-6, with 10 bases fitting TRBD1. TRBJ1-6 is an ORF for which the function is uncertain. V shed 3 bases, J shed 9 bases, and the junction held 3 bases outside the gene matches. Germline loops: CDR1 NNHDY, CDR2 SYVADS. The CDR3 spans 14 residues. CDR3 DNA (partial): TGTGCCAGCAGTGTGACAGGGGGCGGTTCGCCC. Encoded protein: CASSVTGGGSP. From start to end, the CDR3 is CASSVTGGGSPLYF.

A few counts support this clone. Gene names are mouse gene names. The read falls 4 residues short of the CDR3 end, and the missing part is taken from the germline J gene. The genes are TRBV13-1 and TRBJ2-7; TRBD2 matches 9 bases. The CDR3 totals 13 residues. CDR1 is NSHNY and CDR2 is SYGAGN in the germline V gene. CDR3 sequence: CASSSGTGYEQYF. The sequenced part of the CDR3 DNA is TGTGCCAGCAGCTCCGGGACTGGGTAT.

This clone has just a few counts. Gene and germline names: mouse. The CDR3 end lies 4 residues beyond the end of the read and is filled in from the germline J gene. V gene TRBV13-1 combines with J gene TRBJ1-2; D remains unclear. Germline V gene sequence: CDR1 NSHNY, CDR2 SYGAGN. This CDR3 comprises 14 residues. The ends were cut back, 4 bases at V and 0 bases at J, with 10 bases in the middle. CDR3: CASSLTNANSDYTF. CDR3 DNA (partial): TGTGCCAGCAGTCTGACAAATGCAAACTCC.

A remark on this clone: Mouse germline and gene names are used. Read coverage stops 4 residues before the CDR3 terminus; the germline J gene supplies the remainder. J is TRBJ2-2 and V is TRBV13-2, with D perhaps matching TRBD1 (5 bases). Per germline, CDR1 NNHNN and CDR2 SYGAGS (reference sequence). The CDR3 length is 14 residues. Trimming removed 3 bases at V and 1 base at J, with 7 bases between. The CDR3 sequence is CASGVQGNTGQLYF. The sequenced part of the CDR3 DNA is TGTGCCAGCGGTGTCCAGGGAAACACCGGG.

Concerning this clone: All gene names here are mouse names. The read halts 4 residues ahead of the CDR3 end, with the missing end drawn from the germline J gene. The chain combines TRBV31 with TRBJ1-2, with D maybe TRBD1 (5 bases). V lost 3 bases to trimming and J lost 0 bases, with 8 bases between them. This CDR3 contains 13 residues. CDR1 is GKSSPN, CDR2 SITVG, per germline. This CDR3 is CAWRQDANSDYTF. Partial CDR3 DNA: TGTGCCTGGAGACAGGATGCAAACTCC. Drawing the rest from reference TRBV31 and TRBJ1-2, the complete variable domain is AQTIHQWPVAEIKAVGSPLSLGCTIKGKSSPNLYWYWQATGGTLQQLFYSITVGQVESVVQLNLSASRPKDDQFILSTEKLLLSHSGFYLCAWRQDANSDYTFGSGTRLLVI.

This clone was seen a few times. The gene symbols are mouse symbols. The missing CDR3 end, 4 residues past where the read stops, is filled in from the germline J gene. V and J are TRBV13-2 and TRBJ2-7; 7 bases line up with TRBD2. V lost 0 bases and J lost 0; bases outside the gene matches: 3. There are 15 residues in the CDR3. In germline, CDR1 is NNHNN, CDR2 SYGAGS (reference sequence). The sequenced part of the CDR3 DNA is TGTGCCAGCGGTGATGGCTGGGGGTCCTCCTAT. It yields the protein CASGDGWGSSY. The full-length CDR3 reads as CASGDGWGSSYEQYF.

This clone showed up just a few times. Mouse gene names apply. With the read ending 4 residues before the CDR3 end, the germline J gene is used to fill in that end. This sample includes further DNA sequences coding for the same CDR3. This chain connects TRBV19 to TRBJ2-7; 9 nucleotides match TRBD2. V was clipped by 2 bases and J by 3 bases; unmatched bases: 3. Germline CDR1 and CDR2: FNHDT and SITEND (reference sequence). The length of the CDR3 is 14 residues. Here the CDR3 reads CASSIRWGGYEQYF. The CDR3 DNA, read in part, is TGTGCCAGCAGTATCCGCTGGGGGGGCTAT.

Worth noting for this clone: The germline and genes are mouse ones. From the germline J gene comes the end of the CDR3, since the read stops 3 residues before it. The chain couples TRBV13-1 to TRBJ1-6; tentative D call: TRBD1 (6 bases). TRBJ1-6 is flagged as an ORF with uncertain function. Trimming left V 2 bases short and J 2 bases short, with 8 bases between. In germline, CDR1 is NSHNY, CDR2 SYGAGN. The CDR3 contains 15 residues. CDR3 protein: CASSEGQTYNSPLYF. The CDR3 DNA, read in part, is TGTGCCAGCAGTGAGGGACAAACCTATAATTCGCCC.

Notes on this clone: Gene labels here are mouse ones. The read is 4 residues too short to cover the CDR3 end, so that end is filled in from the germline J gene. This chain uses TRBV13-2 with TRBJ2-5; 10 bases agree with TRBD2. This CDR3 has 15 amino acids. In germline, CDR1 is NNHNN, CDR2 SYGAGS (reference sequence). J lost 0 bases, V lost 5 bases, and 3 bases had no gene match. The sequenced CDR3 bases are TGTGCCAGCGGACTGGGGGGGGGTAACCAAGAC. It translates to CASGLGGGNQD. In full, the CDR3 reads CASGLGGGNQDTQYF.

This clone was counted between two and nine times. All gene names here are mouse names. CDR3 DNA (partial): TGTGCCAGCAGCCCTCGGGACAACCGTGCAGAA. Encoded protein: CASSPRDNRAE. The full-length CDR3 reads as CASSPRDNRAETLYF. The V gene is TRBV5, the J gene TRBJ2-3, with TRBD1 as a possible D gene (6 bases). Read coverage stops 4 residues before the CDR3 terminus; the germline J gene supplies the remainder. The germline V and J ends were trimmed by 4 bases and 1 base, with 12 bases remaining between them. The CDR3 consists of 15 residues. From germline, CDR1 is LGHNA and CDR2 YNLKQL (reference sequence).

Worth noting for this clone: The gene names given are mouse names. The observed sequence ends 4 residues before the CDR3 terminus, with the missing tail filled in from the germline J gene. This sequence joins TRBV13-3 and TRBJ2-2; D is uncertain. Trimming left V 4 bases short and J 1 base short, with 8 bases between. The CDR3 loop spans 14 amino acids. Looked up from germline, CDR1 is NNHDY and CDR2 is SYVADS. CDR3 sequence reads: CASSYSLNTGQLYF. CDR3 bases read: TGTGCCAGCAGTTACAGCCTAAACACCGGG.

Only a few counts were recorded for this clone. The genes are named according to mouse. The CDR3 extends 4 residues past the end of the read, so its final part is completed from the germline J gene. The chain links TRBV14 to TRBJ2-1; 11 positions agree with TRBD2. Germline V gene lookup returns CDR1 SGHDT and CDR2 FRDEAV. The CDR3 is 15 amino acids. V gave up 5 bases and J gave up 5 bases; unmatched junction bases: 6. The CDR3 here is CASSPTGGADAEQFF. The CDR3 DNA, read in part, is TGTGCCAGCAGCCCTACTGGGGGGGCGGATGCT.

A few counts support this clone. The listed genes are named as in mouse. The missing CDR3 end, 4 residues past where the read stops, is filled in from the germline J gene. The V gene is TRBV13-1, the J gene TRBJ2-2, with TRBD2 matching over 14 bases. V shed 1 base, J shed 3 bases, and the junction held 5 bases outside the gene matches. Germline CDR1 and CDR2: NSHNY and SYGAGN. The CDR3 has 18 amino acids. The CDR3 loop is CASSDRDWGGADTGQLYF. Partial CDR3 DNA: TGTGCCAGCAGTGATCGGGACTGGGGGGGCGCAGACACCGGG.

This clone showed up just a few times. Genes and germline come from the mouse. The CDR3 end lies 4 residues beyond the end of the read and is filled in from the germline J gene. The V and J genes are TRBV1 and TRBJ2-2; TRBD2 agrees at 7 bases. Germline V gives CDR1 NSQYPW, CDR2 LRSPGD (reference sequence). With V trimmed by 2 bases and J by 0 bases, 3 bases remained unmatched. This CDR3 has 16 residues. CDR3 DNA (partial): TGCACCTGCAGTGCACAGCTGGGGGCAAACACCGGG. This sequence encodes CTCSAQLGANTG. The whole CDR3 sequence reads CTCSAQLGANTGQLYF.

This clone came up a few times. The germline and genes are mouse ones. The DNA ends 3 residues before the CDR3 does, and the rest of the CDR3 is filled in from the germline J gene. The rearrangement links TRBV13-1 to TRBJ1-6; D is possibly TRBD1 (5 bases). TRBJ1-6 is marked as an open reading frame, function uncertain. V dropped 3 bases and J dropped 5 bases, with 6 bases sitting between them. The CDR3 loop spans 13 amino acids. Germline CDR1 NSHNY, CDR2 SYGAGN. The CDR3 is CASSGGDNSPLYF. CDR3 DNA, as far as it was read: TGTGCCAGCAGTGGAGGGGATAATTCGCCC.

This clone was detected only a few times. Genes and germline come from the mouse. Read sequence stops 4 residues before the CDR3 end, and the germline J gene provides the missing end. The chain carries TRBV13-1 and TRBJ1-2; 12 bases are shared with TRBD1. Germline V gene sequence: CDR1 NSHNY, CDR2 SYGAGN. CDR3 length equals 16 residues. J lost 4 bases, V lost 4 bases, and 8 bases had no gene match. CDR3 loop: CASSPGQGARGSDYTF. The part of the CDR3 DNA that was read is TGTGCCAGCAGTCCGGGACAGGGGGCGCGGGGCTCC.